One and the same sample provided the 22 T cell receptor beta chains below, sequenced in a study of cytomegalovirus exposure and HLA in healthy donors. Sequencing was performed with immunoSEQ multiplex PCR; in TCRdb, only in-frame clones are kept and a portion is missing. The data show 55,000 to 80,000 clones, approximately 95% seen once. Sequenced: PBMCs. Receptors were obtained from a woman aged 18-29 years in good health and CMV-seropositive.

The chain uses TRBV4-2 and TRBJ2-1; 8 positions agree with TRBD2. The CDR3 consists of 15 residues. Germline V lookup: CDR1 LGHNA, CDR2 YNFKEQ. Trimming took 3 bases from V and 2 from J; bases not matched to a gene: 3. CDR3 nucleotide sequence: TGTGCCAGCAGCCACGGGACTAGGACCTACAATGAGCAGTTCTTC. Translating it yields CASSHGTRTYNEQFF.

V usage is TRBV5-1 and J usage is TRBJ2-2; D not certain. The CDR3 is 16 amino acids. From germline, CDR1 is SGHRS and CDR2 YFSETQ. Trimming stripped 2 bases from V and 1 base from J, with 12 bases between. CDR3 sequence: CASSFGARLNTGELFF. The CDR3 coding sequence is TGCGCCAGCAGCTTTGGAGCAAGGCTGAACACCGGGGAGCTGTTTTTT. Filled out from reference TRBV5-1 and TRBJ2-2, the complete variable domain reads KAGVTQTPRYLIKTRGQQVTLSCSPISGHRSVSWYQQTPGQGLQFLFEYFSETQRNKGNFPGRFSGRQFSNSRSEMNVSTLELGDSALYLCASSFGARLNTGELFFGEGSRLTVL.

The gene calls are TRBV28 and TRBJ1-4; weak D call: TRBD1 (5 bases). Germline V CDR1 and CDR2: MDHEN, SYDVKM. The CDR3 loop spans 14 amino acids. The ends were cut back, 3 bases at V and 0 bases at J, with 5 bases in the middle. CDR3 in amino acids: CASSFRATNEKLFF. The CDR3, as DNA: TGTGCCAGCAGTTTCAGGGCAACTAATGAAAAACTGTTTTTT.

The chain couples TRBV5-4 to TRBJ1-2; D gene ambiguous. The CDR3 consists of 14 residues. V lost 0 bases and J 2 bases, leaving 8 bases between the germline ends. CDR1 and CDR2 from the germline V gene are SGHNT and YYREEE (reference sequence). CDR3 nucleotide sequence: TGTGCCAGCAGCTTGGTGTCCGGGAACTATGGCTACACCTTC. It is translated as CASSLVSGNYGYTF.

The chain joins TRBV30 to TRBJ2-7; D possibly corresponds to TRBD2 (6 bases). Trimming cost V 2 bases and J 0 bases, with 8 bases left between them. The CDR3 loop spans 13 amino acids. Germline CDR1 is GTSNPN and CDR2 is SVGIG (reference sequence). CDR3 protein: CAWSSGGSYEQYF. In nucleotides, the CDR3 is TGTGCCTGGAGTTCCGGGGGCTCCTACGAGCAGTACTTC.

The chain is built from TRBV29-1 and TRBJ2-7, with D possibly matching TRBD1 (6 bases). V lost 3 bases and J lost 3, with 9 bases in between. The CDR3 has 12 amino acids. Germline values: CDR1 SQVTM, CDR2 ANQGSEA. CDR3 sequence: CSVETTGYEQYF. In DNA, the CDR3 is TGCAGCGTTGAGACGACAGGCTACGAGCAGTACTTC.

CDR3 residues: CASNNRTGVGEQYF. CDR3 in DNA: TGTGCCAGCAACAATCGGACAGGAGTCGGAGAGCAGTACTTC. V gene TRBV27 combines with J gene TRBJ2-7, with 7 nucleotides matching TRBD1. Germline CDR1 and CDR2: MNHEY and SMNVEV (reference sequence). There are 14 residues in the CDR3. With V trimmed by 7 bases and J by 7 bases, 13 bases remained unmatched.

The chain employs TRBV7-9 and TRBJ1-5; D is unclear. The V end was cut by 5 bases, the J end by 0 bases, with 5 bases between. The CDR3 consists of 13 residues. CDR1 is SEHNR and CDR2 is FQNEAQ in the germline V gene (reference sequence). The CDR3 loop reads CASSPSSNQPQHF. Here the CDR3 DNA reads TGTGCCAGCAGCCCTTCTAGCAATCAGCCCCAGCATTTT.

The chain is built from TRBV27 and TRBJ2-7; tentatively, D is TRBD1 (6 bases). V was trimmed by 1 base and J by 2 bases, leaving 12 bases between them. The CDR3 consists of 15 residues. Germline V gene data show CDR1 as MNHEY and CDR2 as SMNVEV (reference sequence). Here the CDR3 DNA reads TGTGCCAGCAGTTTATTTCAGGGGAGCACCTACGAGCAGTACTTC. Residues: CASSLFQGSTYEQYF.

This clone is termed hyperexpanded. This rearrangement joins TRBV7-6 to TRBJ2-2, with D uncertain. This CDR3 spans 15 amino acids. Trimming pared 7 bases from V and 2 bases from J, leaving 14 bases between. In germline, CDR1 is SGHVS, CDR2 FNYEAQ. In nucleotides, the CDR3 is TGTGCCAGCACGGGTGTAGCAGTAAACACCGGGGAGCTGTTTTTT. Amino acid sequence: CASTGVAVNTGELFF.

This chain links TRBV29-1 with TRBJ1-1; the D gene is possibly TRBD1 (5 bases). Trimming pared 4 bases from V and 5 bases from J, leaving 17 bases between. The CDR3 covers 14 residues. Germline CDR1 and CDR2: SQVTM and ANQGSEA. CDR3 nucleotides: TGCAGCGTTGGGGAGGGGAGGGGATGGACTGAAGCTTTCTTT. This sequence encodes CSVGEGRGWTEAFF.

V is TRBV30 and J is TRBJ1-2, with TRBD1 matching 10 bases. The CDR3 contains 16 residues. Germline values: CDR1 GTSNPN, CDR2 SVGIG (reference sequence). With V trimmed by 1 base and J by 7 bases, 12 bases remained unmatched. The CDR3 loop is CAWSAGVPGQGFGYTF. The CDR3 nucleotides are TGTGCCTGGAGTGCAGGCGTACCGGGACAGGGGTTTGGCTACACCTTC.

V gene TRBV14 combines with J gene TRBJ2-2; 7 nucleotides line up with TRBD1. The CDR3 is made up of 15 amino acids. The germline V gene encodes CDR1 SGHDN and CDR2 FVKESK. V lost 3 bases, J lost 1 base, and 2 bases stayed unmatched. CDR3 in amino acids: CASSHGQVNTGELFF. In DNA form, the CDR3 reads TGTGCCAGCAGCCACGGACAGGTGAACACCGGGGAGCTGTTTTTT.

The chain carries TRBV7-9 and TRBJ2-7, with D possibly matching TRBD1 (5 bases). V lost 7 bases and J lost 0, with 16 bases in between. Germline loops: CDR1 SEHNR, CDR2 FQNEAQ (reference sequence). There are 15 residues in the CDR3. The CDR3 here is CASTPGFDSSYEQYF. In DNA, the CDR3 is TGTGCCAGCACCCCCGGGTTTGACAGCTCCTACGAGCAGTACTTC.

The chain combines TRBV19 with TRBJ1-5; TRBD1 matches at 10 bases. This CDR3 comprises 15 residues. Per germline, CDR1 LNHDA and CDR2 SQIVND (reference sequence). V was clipped by 6 bases and J by 2 bases; unmatched bases: 4. The DNA for the CDR3 is TGTGCCAGTAGCCCGGGACAGGGGCGCAATCAGCCCCAGCATTTT. This gives the protein CASSPGQGRNQPQHF. Full variable domain (remainder filled in from reference TRBV19 and TRBJ1-5): DGGITQSPKYLFRKEGQNVTLSCEQNLNHDAMYWYRQDPGQGLRLIYYSQIVNDFQKGDIAEGYSVSREKKESFPLTVTSAQKNPTAFYLCASSPGQGRNQPQHFGDGTRLSIL.

The chain recombines TRBV20-1 with TRBJ1-2; 7 bases agree with TRBD1. The CDR3 runs 10 residues. The J segment lost 8 bases and the V segment lost 6 bases, leaving 3 bases of the junction unmatched. Germline lookup yields CDR1 DFQATT and CDR2 SNEGSKA (reference sequence). The CDR3 region has the DNA TGCAGTGCCACAGGGGTAGGCTACACCTTC. Residues: CSATGVGYTF.

The chain is built from TRBV10-1 and TRBJ2-1; TRBD1 matches 9 bases. CDR1 and CDR2 from the germline V gene are WNHNN and SYGVQD (reference sequence). With V trimmed by 1 base and J by 3 bases, 7 bases remained unmatched. This CDR3 region has 17 residues. The CDR3 DNA follows: TGCGCCAGCAGTGAGTTTTTACCGGGACAGGGCTACAATGAGCAGTTCTTC. Protein sequence: CASSEFLPGQGYNEQFF.

In this sample, this clone turned up once. The chain employs TRBV5-1 and TRBJ2-7; D might be TRBD1 (6 bases). Trimming took 4 bases from V and 2 from J, leaving 13 bases between them. The germline V gene encodes CDR1 SGHRS and CDR2 YFSETQ. This CDR3 is 14 amino acids long. The CDR3 DNA is TGCGCCAGCAGCCGGGACACAAGAACCTACGAGCAGTACTTC. Amino acids: CASSRDTRTYEQYF.

The count of this clone is one. Here the CDR3 reads CASSPGTGPPGNEQFF. Written as DNA, the CDR3 is TGTGCCAGCTCACCAGGGACAGGCCCCCCTGGGAATGAGCAGTTCTTC. The chain uses TRBV18 and TRBJ2-1; TRBD1 matches 8 bases. Losses at the gene ends were 2 bases for V and 7 bases for J; bases not matched to a gene: 10. CDR1 is KGHSH and CDR2 is LQKENI in the germline V gene. The CDR3 is made up of 16 amino acids.

The chain has TRBV29-1 and TRBJ2-2; 7 nucleotides match TRBD2. Looked up from germline, CDR1 is SQVTM and CDR2 is ANQGSEA. Germline trimming cut 6 bases from V and 2 bases from J; bases unmatched to any gene: 3. This CDR3 is built from 13 residues. CDR3 loop: CSVLAANTGELFF. DNA of the CDR3: TGCAGCGTCCTAGCGGCAAACACCGGGGAGCTGTTTTTT.

This clone was recorded once. CDR3 DNA: TGCAGCGTTCGGATGCCGCAGCGGGGGACTGTAGCCGAGCAGTACTTC. This translates into CSVRMPQRGTVAEQYF. The chain recombines TRBV29-1 with TRBJ2-7; TRBD2 agrees at 8 bases. CDR3 length: 16 amino acids. Germline-derived CDR1 and CDR2 are SQVTM and ANQGSEA. Trimming at V came to 5 bases and at J to 6 bases, leaving 18 bases not matched to a gene.

This chain joins TRBV2 and TRBJ1-1; D remains unclear. Germline loops: CDR1 SNHLY, CDR2 FYNNEI. V was shortened by 4 bases and J by 0 bases, with 12 bases between the two germline ends. CDR3 length equals 15 residues. CDR3 sequence reads: CASSVYGGMNTEAFF. The CDR3 nucleotides are TGTGCCAGCAGTGTCTACGGAGGCATGAACACTGAAGCTTTCTTT.